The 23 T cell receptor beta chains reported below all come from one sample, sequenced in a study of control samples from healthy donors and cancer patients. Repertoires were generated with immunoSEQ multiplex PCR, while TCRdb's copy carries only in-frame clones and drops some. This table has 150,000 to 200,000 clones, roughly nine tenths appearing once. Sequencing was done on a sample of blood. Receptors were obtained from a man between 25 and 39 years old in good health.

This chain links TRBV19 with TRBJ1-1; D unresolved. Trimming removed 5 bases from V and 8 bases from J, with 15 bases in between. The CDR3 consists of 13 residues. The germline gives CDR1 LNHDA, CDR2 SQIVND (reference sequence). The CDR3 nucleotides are TGTGCCAGTAGTCCAATACGGACCGGCGAAGCTTTCTTT. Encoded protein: CASSPIRTGEAFF.

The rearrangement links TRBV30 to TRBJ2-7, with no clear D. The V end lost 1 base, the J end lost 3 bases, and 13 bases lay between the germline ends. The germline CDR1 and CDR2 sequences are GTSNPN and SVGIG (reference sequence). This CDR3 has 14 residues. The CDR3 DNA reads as TGTGCCTGGAGTGCTAGTGACACCAGCTACGAGCAGTACTTC. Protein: CAWSASDTSYEQYF.

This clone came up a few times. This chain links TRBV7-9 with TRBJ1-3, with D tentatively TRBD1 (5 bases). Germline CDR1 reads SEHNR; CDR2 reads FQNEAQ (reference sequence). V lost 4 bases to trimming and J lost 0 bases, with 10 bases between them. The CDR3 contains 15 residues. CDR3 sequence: CASSSPRDSGNTIYF. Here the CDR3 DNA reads TGTGCCAGCAGCTCCCCCAGGGACTCTGGAAACACCATATATTTT. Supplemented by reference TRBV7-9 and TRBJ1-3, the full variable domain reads DTGVSQNPRHKITKRGQNVTFRCDPISEHNRLYWYRQTLGQGPEFLTYFQNEAQLEKSRLLSDRFSAERPKGSFSTLEIQRTEQGDSAMYLCASSSPRDSGNTIYFGEGSWLTVV.

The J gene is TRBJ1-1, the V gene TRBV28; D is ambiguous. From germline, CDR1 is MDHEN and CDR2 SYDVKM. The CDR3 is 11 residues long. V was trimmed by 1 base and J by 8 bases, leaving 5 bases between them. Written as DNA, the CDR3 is TGTGCCAGCAGTTTATCCGGAGAAGCTTTCTTT. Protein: CASSLSGEAFF.

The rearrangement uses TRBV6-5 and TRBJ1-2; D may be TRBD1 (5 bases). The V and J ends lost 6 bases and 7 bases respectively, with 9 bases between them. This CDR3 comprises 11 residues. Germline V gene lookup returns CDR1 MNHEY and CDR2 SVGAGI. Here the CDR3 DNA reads TGTGCCAGCAGCAACGGGGGTGGCTACACCTTC. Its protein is CASSNGGGYTF.

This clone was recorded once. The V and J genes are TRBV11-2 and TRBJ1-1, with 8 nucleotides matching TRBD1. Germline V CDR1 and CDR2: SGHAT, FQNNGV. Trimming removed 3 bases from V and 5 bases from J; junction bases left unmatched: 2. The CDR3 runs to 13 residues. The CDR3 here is CASSFYRGTEAFF. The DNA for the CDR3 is TGTGCCAGCAGCTTCTACAGGGGGACTGAAGCTTTCTTT.

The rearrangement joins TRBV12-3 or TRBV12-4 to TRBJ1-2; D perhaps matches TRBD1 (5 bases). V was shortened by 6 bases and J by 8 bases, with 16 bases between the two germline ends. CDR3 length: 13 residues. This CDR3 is CASRRRDLGGYTF. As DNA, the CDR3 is TGTGCCAGCAGGCGCCGGGACCTCGGGGGCTACACCTTC.

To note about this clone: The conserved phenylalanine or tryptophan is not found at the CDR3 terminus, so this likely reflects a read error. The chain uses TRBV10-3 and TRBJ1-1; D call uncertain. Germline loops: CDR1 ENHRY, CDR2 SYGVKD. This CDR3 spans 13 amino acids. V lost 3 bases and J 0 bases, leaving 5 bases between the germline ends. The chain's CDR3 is CAISDSLNTEAFL. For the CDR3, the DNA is TGTGCCATCAGTGACAGTTTGAACACTGAAGCTTTCCTT.

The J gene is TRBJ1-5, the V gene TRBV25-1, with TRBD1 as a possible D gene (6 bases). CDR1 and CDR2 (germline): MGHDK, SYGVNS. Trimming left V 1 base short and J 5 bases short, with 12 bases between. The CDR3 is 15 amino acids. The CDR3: CASSEFEGDHQPQHF. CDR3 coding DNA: TGTGCCAGCAGTGAATTTGAGGGGGACCATCAGCCCCAGCATTTT. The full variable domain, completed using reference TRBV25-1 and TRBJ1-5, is EADIYQTPRYLVIGTGKKITLECSQTMGHDKMYWYQQDPGMELHLIHYSYGVNSTEKGDLSSESTVSRIRTEHFPLTLESARPSHTSQYLCASSEFEGDHQPQHFGDGTRLSIL.

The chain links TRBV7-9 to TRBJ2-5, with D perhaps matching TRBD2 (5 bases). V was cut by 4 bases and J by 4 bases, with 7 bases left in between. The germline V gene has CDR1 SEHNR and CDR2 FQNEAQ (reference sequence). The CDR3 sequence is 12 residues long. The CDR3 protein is CASSYGRETQYF. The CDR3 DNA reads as TGTGCCAGCAGCTATGGGAGAGAGACCCAGTACTTC.

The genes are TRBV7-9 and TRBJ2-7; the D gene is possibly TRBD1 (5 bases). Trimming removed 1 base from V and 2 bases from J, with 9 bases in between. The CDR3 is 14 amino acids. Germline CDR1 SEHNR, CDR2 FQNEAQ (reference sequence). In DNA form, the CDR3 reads TGTGCCAGCAGCTTAGTTGGGGCTACCTACGAGCAGTACTTC. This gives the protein CASSLVGATYEQYF.

The CDR3 DNA follows: TGCGCCAGCAGCTTGGGCGGGACAGCAAACACTGAAGCTTTCTTT. This encodes CASSLGGTANTEAFF. The chain recombines TRBV5-1 with TRBJ1-1, with 7 bases that match TRBD1. The CDR3 is 15 residues long. Per the germline V gene, CDR1 is SGHRS and CDR2 is YFSETQ. The ends lost 0 bases at V and 2 bases at J; junction bases unmatched: 4.

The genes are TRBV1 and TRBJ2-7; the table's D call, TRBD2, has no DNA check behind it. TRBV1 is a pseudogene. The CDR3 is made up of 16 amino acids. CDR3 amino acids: CTSSQGLAGALYEQYF. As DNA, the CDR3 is TGCACCAGCAGCCAAGGGCTAGCGGGGGCCCTCTACGAGCAGTACTTC.

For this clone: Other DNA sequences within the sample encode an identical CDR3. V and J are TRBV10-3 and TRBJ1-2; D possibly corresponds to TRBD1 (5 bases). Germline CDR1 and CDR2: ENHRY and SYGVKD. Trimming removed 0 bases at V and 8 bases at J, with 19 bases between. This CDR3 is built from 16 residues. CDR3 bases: TGTGCCATCAGTGAGTCTGGGAGGCAGGGACTCCTCGGCTACACCTTC. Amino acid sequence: CAISESGRQGLLGYTF.

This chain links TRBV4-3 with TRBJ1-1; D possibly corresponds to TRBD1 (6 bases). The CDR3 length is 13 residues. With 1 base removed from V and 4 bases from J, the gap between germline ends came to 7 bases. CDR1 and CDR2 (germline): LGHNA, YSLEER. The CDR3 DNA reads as TGCGCCAGCAGCCAAGGGGACACCACTGAAGCTTTCTTT. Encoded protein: CASSQGDTTEAFF.

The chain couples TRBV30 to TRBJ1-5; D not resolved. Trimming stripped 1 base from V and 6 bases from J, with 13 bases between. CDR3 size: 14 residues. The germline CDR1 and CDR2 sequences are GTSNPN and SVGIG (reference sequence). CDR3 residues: CAWSGQLGFQPQHF. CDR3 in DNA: TGTGCCTGGAGTGGGCAGCTTGGTTTTCAGCCCCAGCATTTT.

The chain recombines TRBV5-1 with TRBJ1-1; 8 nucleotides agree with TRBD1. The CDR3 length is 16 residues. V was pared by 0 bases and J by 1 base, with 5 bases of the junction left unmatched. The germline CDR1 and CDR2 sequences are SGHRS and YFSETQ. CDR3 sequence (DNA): TGCGCCAGCAGCTTGGAGCCCAGGGGGCAGAACACTGAAGCTTTCTTT. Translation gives CASSLEPRGQNTEAFF. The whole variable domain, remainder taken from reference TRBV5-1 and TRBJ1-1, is KAGVTQTPRYLIKTRGQQVTLSCSPISGHRSVSWYQQTPGQGLQFLFEYFSETQRNKGNFPGRFSGRQFSNSRSEMNVSTLELGDSALYLCASSLEPRGQNTEAFFGQGTRLTVV.

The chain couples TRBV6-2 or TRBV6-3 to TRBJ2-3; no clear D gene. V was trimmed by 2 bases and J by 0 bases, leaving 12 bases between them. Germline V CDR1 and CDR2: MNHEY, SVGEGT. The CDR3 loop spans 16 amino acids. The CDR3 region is CASSYDFNLSTDTQYF. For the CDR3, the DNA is TGTGCCAGCAGTTACGACTTTAACCTGAGCACAGATACGCAGTATTTT.

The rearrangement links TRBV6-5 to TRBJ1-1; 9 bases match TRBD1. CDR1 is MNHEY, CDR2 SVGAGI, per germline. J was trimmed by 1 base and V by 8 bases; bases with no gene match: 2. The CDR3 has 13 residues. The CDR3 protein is CASEDRGNTEAFF. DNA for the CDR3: TGTGCCAGCGAGGACAGGGGGAACACTGAAGCTTTCTTT.

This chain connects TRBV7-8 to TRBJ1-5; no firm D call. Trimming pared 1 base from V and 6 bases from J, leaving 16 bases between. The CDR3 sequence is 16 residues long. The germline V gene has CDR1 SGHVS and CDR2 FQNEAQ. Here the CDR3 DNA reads TGTGCCAGCAGCTTAGAAGTACCGGGGTGGTTTCAGCCCCAGCATTTT. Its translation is CASSLEVPGWFQPQHF.

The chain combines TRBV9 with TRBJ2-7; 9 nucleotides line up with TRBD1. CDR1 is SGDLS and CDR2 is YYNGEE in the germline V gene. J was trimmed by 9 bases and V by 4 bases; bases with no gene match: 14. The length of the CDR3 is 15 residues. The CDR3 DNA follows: TGTGCCAGCAGCCCTCACGGGACAGGGCACCTTTTGCAGTACTTC. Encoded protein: CASSPHGTGHLLQYF.

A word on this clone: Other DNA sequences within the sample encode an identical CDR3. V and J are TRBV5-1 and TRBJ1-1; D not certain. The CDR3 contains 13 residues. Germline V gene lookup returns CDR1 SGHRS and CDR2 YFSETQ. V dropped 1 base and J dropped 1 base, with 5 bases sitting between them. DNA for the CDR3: TGCGCCAGCAGCTTGACAGCGAACACTGAAGCTTTCTTT. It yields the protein CASSLTANTEAFF.

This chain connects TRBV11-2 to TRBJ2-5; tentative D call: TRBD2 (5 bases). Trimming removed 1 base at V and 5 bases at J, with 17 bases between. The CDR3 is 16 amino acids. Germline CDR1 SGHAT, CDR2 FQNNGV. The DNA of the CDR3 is TGTGCCAGCAGCTTAGGGAGGACCGGCCCAGCGGAGACCCAGTACTTC. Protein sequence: CASSLGRTGPAETQYF.